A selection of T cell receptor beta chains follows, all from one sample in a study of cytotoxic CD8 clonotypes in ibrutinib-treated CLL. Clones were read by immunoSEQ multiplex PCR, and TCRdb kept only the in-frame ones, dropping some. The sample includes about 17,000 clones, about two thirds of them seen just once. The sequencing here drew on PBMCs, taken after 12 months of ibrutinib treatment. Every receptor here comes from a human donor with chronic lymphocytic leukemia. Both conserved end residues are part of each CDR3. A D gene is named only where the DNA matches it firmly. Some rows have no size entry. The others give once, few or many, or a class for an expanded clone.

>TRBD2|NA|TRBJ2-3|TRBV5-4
TGTGCCAGCAGCTTGGCTCAAGGGACTAGCGGGATGTGGGATACGCAGTATTTT
CASSLAQGTSGMWDTQYF
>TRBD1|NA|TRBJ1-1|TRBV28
TGTGCCAGCAGTTTACCGGACAGGGGGAACACTGAAGCTTTCTTT
CASSLPDRGNTEAFF
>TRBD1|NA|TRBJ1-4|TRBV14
TGTGCCAGCAGCCACTTTAGGGACAGGGGAGTTGAAAAACTGTTTTTT
CASSHFRDRGVEKLFF
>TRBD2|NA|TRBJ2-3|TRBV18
TGTGCCAGCTCAGGGACTAGCGGAAGCACAGATACGCAGTATTTT
CASSGTSGSTDTQYF
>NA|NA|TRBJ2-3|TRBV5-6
TGTGCCAGCAGCTTTGAGGGAAGGGGCACAGATACGCAGTATTTT
CASSFEGRGTDTQYF
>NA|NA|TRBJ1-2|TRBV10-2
TGCGCCAGCAGTGAGTCAAGGGGGGTTAACTATGGCTACACCTTC
CASSESRGVNYGYTF
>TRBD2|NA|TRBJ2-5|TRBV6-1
TGTGCCAGCAGCCTCCTCGGGGGGACCGGGGAGACCCAGTACTTC
CASSLLGGTGETQYF
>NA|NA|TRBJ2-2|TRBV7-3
TGTGCCAGCAGCCCTGCCTCGAAACTTGCGAACACCGGGGAGCTGTTTTTT
CASSPASKLANTGELFF
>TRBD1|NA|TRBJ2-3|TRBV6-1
TGTGCCAGCAGTGAACAGACAGGGGGTACAGATACGCAGTATTTT
CASSEQTGGTDTQYF
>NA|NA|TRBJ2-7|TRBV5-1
TGCGCCAGCAGCCCCTCTCAACAATACGAGCAGTACTTC
CASSPSQQYEQYF
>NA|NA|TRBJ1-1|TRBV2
TGTGCCAGCAGTGGTCGCGGAGTCACTGAAGCTTTCTTT
CASSGRGVTEAFF
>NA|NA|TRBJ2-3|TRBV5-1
TGCGCCAGCAGCTTGGTGGGGGGTCCAGATACGCAGTATTTT
CASSLVGGPDTQYF
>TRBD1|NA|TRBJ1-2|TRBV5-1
TGCGCCAGCAGCTTGACAGGGGAGAGGAGCTATGGCTACACCTTC
CASSLTGERSYGYTF
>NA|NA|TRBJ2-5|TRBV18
TGTGCCAGCTCACCACCGATTTTGAGAGGGTTGGGGACCCAGTACTTC
CASSPPILRGLGTQYF
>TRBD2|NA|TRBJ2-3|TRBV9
TGTGCCAGCAGCGCCGGGACTAGCGGGAGGACAGATACGCAGTATTTT
CASSAGTSGRTDTQYF
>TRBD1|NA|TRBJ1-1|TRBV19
TGTGCCAGTAGTATGGGACAGCTCATGAACACTGAAGCTTTCTTT
CASSMGQLMNTEAFF
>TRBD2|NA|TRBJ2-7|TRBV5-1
TGCGCCAGCAGCTTGCCCGGACTAGCCTACGAGCAGTACTTC
CASSLPGLAYEQYF
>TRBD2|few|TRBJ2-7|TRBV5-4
TGTGCCAGCAGCTTGCAGCGGGGGGCCTACGAGCAGTACTTC
CASSLQRGAYEQYF